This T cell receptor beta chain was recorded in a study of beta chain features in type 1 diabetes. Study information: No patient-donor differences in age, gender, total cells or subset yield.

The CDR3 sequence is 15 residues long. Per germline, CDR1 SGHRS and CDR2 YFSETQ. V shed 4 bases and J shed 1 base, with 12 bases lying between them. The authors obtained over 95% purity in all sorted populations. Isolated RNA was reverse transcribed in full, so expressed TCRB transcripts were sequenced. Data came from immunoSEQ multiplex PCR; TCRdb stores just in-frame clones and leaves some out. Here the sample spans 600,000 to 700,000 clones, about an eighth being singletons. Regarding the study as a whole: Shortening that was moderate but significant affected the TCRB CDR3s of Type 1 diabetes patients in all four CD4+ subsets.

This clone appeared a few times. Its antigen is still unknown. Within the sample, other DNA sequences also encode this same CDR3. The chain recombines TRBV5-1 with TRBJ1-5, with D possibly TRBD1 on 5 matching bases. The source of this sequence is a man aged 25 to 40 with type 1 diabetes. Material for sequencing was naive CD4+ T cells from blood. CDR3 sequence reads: CASSLGGASNQPQHF. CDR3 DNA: TGCGCCAGCAGCCTGGGTGGGGCAAGCAATCAGCCCCAGCATTTT.